This passage covers 17 T cell receptor beta chains from one sample sequenced in a study of cytomegalovirus exposure and HLA in healthy donors. PCR involved 60 Vbeta and 13 Jbeta primers. Profiled with immunoSEQ multiplex PCR; TCRdb holds only in-frame clones, not every one. This sample has under 200,000 clones, with 70% to 90% found just once. Sequencing was done on a sample of PBMCs. The receptors shown here come from a man aged 18 to 29 in good health and CMV-seropositive.

The chain is built from TRBV11-2 and TRBJ1-1, with D possibly TRBD1 on 6 matching bases. V lost 4 bases and J 8 bases, leaving 14 bases between the germline ends. This CDR3 has 13 residues. From germline, CDR1 is SGHAT and CDR2 FQNNGV. The DNA of the CDR3 is TGTGCCAGCAGCTCGGCCTACAGGGAAGAAGCTTTCTTT. It is translated as CASSSAYREEAFF.

This sequence joins TRBV4-3 and TRBJ2-2; 9 bases align to TRBD1. The CDR3 contains 16 residues. Unmatched junction bases numbered 5, after V lost 0 bases and J lost 6 bases. Germline loops: CDR1 LGHNA, CDR2 YSLEER. The CDR3 sequence is CASSQDGGQGPGELFF. The DNA for the CDR3 is TGCGCCAGCAGCCAAGACGGGGGACAGGGTCCCGGGGAGCTGTTTTTT.

The V gene is TRBV9, the J gene TRBJ2-3; D is uncertain. This CDR3 has 12 amino acids. The germline V gene has CDR1 SGDLS and CDR2 YYNGEE. V lost 0 bases to trimming and J lost 5 bases, with 4 bases between them. The CDR3, as DNA: TGTGCCAGCAGCGTAGGACTAGATACGCAGTATTTT. As protein: CASSVGLDTQYF.

This clone was picked up one time. The genes are TRBV7-3 and TRBJ1-2; D possibly corresponds to TRBD1 (6 bases). The germline CDR1 and CDR2 sequences are SGHTA and FQGTGA. The CDR3 covers 15 residues. The V and J ends lost 3 bases and 8 bases respectively, with 19 bases between them. In DNA form, the CDR3 reads TGTGCCAGCAGCTTTTCCGGTGTGTCAGGGGTAGGCTACACCTTC. Translation: CASSFSGVSGVGYTF.

The V gene is TRBV5-1, the J gene TRBJ2-3; TRBD1 agrees at 11 bases. With 5 bases clipped from V and 1 base from J, the junction kept 0 bases outside the gene matches. The CDR3 sequence is 14 residues long. Per the germline V gene, CDR1 is SGHRS and CDR2 is YFSETQ. The CDR3 sequence: CASRDRGRTDTQYF. The CDR3 DNA reads as TGCGCCAGCAGGGACAGGGGGCGCACAGATACGCAGTATTTT.

The chain carries TRBV30 and TRBJ2-5, with 11 bases that match TRBD2. After removal of 2 bases from V and 2 bases from J, the junction contained 4 bases not matched to a gene. The CDR3 contains 15 residues. The germline CDR1 and CDR2 sequences are GTSNPN and SVGIG (reference sequence). The CDR3 DNA follows: TGTGCCTGGAGTATGGGACTAGCGGCTCAAGAGACCCAGTACTTC. Residues: CAWSMGLAAQETQYF.

In the case of this clone: A read error may produce the germline difference seen at one junction end. This rearrangement joins TRBV7-9 to TRBJ2-7; a possible D gene is TRBD1 (5 bases). The CDR3 covers 16 residues. The germline CDR1 and CDR2 sequences are SEHNR and FQNEAQ (reference sequence). The CDR3 DNA reads TGTTCCAGCAGCCCTTCCTTCAGGGAAAGCTCCTACGAGCAGTACTTC. Protein: CSSSPSFRESSYEQYF.

This sequence joins TRBV29-1 and TRBJ2-3, with D uncertain. This CDR3 contains 14 residues. CDR1 is SQVTM and CDR2 is ANQGSEA in the germline V gene. The V end lost 3 bases, the J end lost 0 bases, and 10 bases lay between the germline ends. DNA for the CDR3: TGCAGCGTTGACACAGCCTCCAGCACAGATACGCAGTATTTT. The encoded protein is CSVDTASSTDTQYF.

This rearrangement joins TRBV27 to TRBJ2-1, with a tentative D call TRBD2 (5 bases). The CDR3 spans 16 residues. Germline V gene lookup returns CDR1 MNHEY and CDR2 SMNVEV (reference sequence). Trimming pared 4 bases from V and 3 bases from J, leaving 16 bases between. CDR3 sequence reads: CASSSLKDGGYNEQFF. The CDR3 bases are TGTGCCAGCAGTTCATTGAAGGACGGAGGCTACAATGAGCAGTTCTTC.

This chain connects TRBV10-1 to TRBJ2-4; 8 bases map to TRBD1. This CDR3 is 14 amino acids long. The J segment lost 9 bases and the V segment lost 2 bases, leaving 6 bases of the junction unmatched. CDR1 and CDR2 from the germline V gene are WNHNN and SYGVQD (reference sequence). CDR3 region: CASSEGTGTGIQYF. The DNA for the CDR3 is TGCGCCAGCAGTGAGGGGACAGGTACCGGCATTCAGTACTTC.

The V gene is TRBV27, the J gene TRBJ2-2, with D tentatively TRBD2 (7 bases). CDR1 and CDR2 (germline): MNHEY, SMNVEV (reference sequence). V was trimmed by 3 bases and J by 5 bases, leaving 19 bases between them. The CDR3 sequence is 17 residues long. In DNA form, the CDR3 reads TGTGCCAGCAGTTTCGTGGGGGGGGGCTTTAGGACCGGGGAGCTGTTTTTT. It yields the protein CASSFVGGGFRTGELFF.

This rearrangement joins TRBV5-4 to TRBJ2-3, with D maybe TRBD2 (5 bases). There are 16 residues in the CDR3. Germline CDR1 is SGHNT and CDR2 is YYREEE (reference sequence). V was clipped by 4 bases and J by 6 bases, with 21 bases between them. In nucleotides, the CDR3 is TGTGCCAGCAGCCCGGACCGGGAACTCCCCATCGATACGCAGTATTTT. Amino acid sequence: CASSPDRELPIDTQYF.

The table lists this clone with a few counts. The chain employs TRBV18 and TRBJ1-3, with D perhaps TRBD1 (6 bases). This CDR3 spans 16 amino acids. Trimming pared 8 bases from V and 0 bases from J, leaving 17 bases between. Germline assignment: CDR1 KGHSH and CDR2 LQKENI. In DNA form, the CDR3 reads TGTGCCAGCGCCGTCGGACAGCCATCCTCTGGAAACACCATATATTTT. The encoded protein is CASAVGQPSSGNTIYF.

The CDR3 DNA reads as TGTGCCAGCAGCGAGGGGGTTTGGGACGGGTACAATGAGCAGTTCTTC. This translates into CASSEGVWDGYNEQFF. The chain uses TRBV9 and TRBJ2-1, with D possibly being TRBD1 (6 bases). The CDR3 runs 16 residues. The germline V gene encodes CDR1 SGDLS and CDR2 YYNGEE. The ends were cut back, 3 bases at V and 4 bases at J, with 17 bases in the middle. Variable domain in full (rest from reference TRBV9 and TRBJ2-1): DSGVTQTPKHLITATGQRVTLRCSPRSGDLSVYWYQQSLDQGLQFLIQYYNGEERAKGNILERFSAQQFPDLHSELNLSSLELGDSALYFCASSEGVWDGYNEQFFGPGTRLTVL.

This rearrangement joins TRBV6-6 to TRBJ2-1; TRBD2 aligns across 7 bases. CDR3 length: 15 amino acids. CDR1 is MNHNY, CDR2 SVGAGI, per germline (reference sequence). V lost 6 bases, J lost 5 bases, and 10 bases stayed unmatched. In DNA, the CDR3 is TGTGCCAGCAGCCACTCGGGGGGAGGAAACAATGAGCAGTTCTTC. It translates to CASSHSGGGNNEQFF.

The chain couples TRBV27 to TRBJ2-7; 9 bases are shared with TRBD1. From germline, CDR1 is MNHEY and CDR2 SMNVEV (reference sequence). The CDR3 totals 16 residues. J lost 2 bases, V lost 5 bases, and 10 bases had no gene match. The CDR3 sequence: CASSPHPGQGAYEQYF. In DNA form, the CDR3 reads TGTGCCAGCAGTCCACATCCGGGACAGGGAGCCTACGAGCAGTACTTC.

The V gene is TRBV6-6, the J gene TRBJ2-5; D perhaps matches TRBD2 (6 bases). Germline V gene lookup returns CDR1 MNHNY and CDR2 SVGAGI (reference sequence). The CDR3 consists of 13 residues. V was clipped by 7 bases and J by 4 bases, with 13 bases between them. DNA for the CDR3: TGTGCCAGCACCTCGGGGGTTCCAGAGACCCAGTACTTC. This encodes CASTSGVPETQYF.